This T cell receptor beta chain was identified in a study of blood T cell repertoires in COVID-19. The wider study: Whether acute or convalescent, the COVID-19 samples came from the United States, Italy and Spain.

Original processing methods: Estimation of nucleated cell counts was performed using reference gene primer amplification. Sequenced by immunoSEQ multiplex PCR; TCRdb stores in-frame clones only, minus some. For V, J and clone size, that table is used; D and trimming come from the DNA. The profile covers 100,000 to 150,000 clones, with 70% to 80% appearing a single time and about 40% taken by the ten largest. The CDR3 contains 13 residues. Germline V lookup: CDR1 LGHDT, CDR2 YNNKEL (reference sequence). After removal of 2 bases from V and 12 bases from J, the junction contained 6 bases not matched to a gene.

The receptor was derived from a man aged 35 to 55 with active or convalescent COVID-19. This rearrangement joins TRBV3-1 (or the pseudogene TRBV3-2) to TRBJ1-2, with TRBD1 matching 10 bases. Source material: peripheral blood. The CDR3 loop reads CASSQSGTGVDTF. CDR3 bases: TGTGCCAGCAGCCAATCCGGGACAGGGGTTGACACCTTC.